These T cell receptor beta chains were read from a single sample in a study of cytomegalovirus exposure and HLA in healthy donors. Clones were read by immunoSEQ multiplex PCR, and TCRdb kept only the in-frame ones, dropping some. The sample holds roughly 98,000 clones, about 88% seen once. Specimen: PBMCs. These receptors were obtained from a man aged 18 to 35 in good health and CMV-seropositive. CDR3s include the opening cysteine and the closing phenylalanine or tryptophan. D genes are given only for firm matches. Only some rows state a clone size, as once, few, many or a class for expanded clones.

NA	TRBD2	TRBV29-1	TRBJ2-2	CSVGSGTSGRYGELFF	TGCAGCGTGGGGAGTGGGACTAGCGGGAGGTACGGGGAGCTGTTTTTT
few	TRBD1	TRBV13	TRBJ2-7	CASSDRDSSYEQYF	TGTGCCAGCAGTGACCGGGACAGCTCCTACGAGCAGTACTTC
NA	NA	TRBV6-1	TRBJ1-3	CASSEVIQSSGNTIYF	TGTGCCAGCAGTGAAGTTATACAGAGCTCTGGAAACACCATATATTTT
NA	TRBD1	TRBV19	TRBJ2-7	CASSADRGPSYEQYF	TGTGCCAGTAGTGCGGACAGGGGGCCCTCCTACGAGCAGTACTTC
NA	TRBD1	TRBV11-3	TRBJ2-5	CASSSQGAHGETQYF	TGTGCCAGCAGCTCCCAGGGGGCCCATGGGGAGACCCAGTACTTC
few	TRBD1	TRBV9	TRBJ2-2	CASSSRDSLITGELFF	TGTGCCAGCAGTTCCCGGGACAGCCTAATCACCGGGGAGCTGTTTTTT
few	NA	TRBV29-1	TRBJ2-6	CSVSQDSGANVLTF	TGCAGCGTGTCCCAGGACTCTGGGGCCAACGTCCTGACTTTC
NA	TRBD1	TRBV19	TRBJ1-2	CASNRDRGRGYTF	TGTGCCAGTAATCGGGACAGGGGTCGTGGCTACACCTTC
NA	NA	TRBV4-1	TRBJ1-2	CASSPNQGGRYGYTF	TGCGCCAGCAGCCCCAACCAAGGGGGACGGTATGGCTACACCTTC
NA	NA	TRBV5-8	TRBJ2-3	CASSPTRRKSTDTQYF	TGTGCCAGCAGCCCGACCCGGAGGAAAAGCACAGATACGCAGTATTTT
NA	TRBD2	TRBV19	TRBJ2-1	CASSIPGLADYNEQFF	TGTGCCAGTAGTATTCCGGGACTAGCGGACTACAATGAGCAGTTCTTC
NA	TRBD1	TRBV28	TRBJ2-5	CASSSTGQEYQETQYF	TGTGCCAGCAGTTCGACCGGACAGGAGTACCAAGAGACCCAGTACTTC
NA	NA	TRBV27	TRBJ1-4	CASSFTPGGNEKLFF	TGTGCCAGCAGTTTCACGCCGGGAGGAAATGAAAAACTGTTTTTT
once	NA	TRBV4-1	TRBJ2-1	CASSQRGGSYNEQFF	TGCGCCAGCAGCCAAAGGGGGGGCTCATACAATGAGCAGTTCTTC
NA	TRBD1	TRBV9	TRBJ1-1	CASSVAGTGGTEAFF	TGTGCCAGCAGCGTAGCAGGGACAGGGGGCACTGAAGCTTTCTTT
few	NA	TRBV19	TRBJ2-1	CASSIGGNNEQFF	TGTGCCAGTAGTATAGGAGGGAACAATGAGCAGTTCTTC
NA	NA	TRBV18	TRBJ2-7	CASSPEGGRTYEQYF	TGTGCCAGCTCACCGGAAGGGGGTAGAACCTACGAGCAGTACTTC
once	NA	TRBV18	TRBJ1-1	CASSPEPGVGTEAFF	TGTGCCAGCTCACCCGAACCAGGGGTTGGGACTGAAGCTTTCTTT
NA	NA	TRBV19	TRBJ1-5	CASTQKGNSNQPQHF	TGTGCCAGTACCCAGAAGGGGAATAGCAATCAGCCCCAGCATTTT
NA	NA	TRBV6-1	TRBJ1-4	CASSEPTGNLGKLFF	TGTGCCAGCAGTGAACCGACAGGAAATTTAGGAAAACTGTTTTTT
NA	NA	TRBV7-9	TRBJ1-5	CASSPNTGLRNQPQHF	TGTGCCAGCAGCCCAAACACAGGGTTAAGAAATCAGCCCCAGCATTTT
NA	TRBD2	TRBV9	TRBJ2-1	CASSVAGGRGEQFF	TGTGCCAGCAGCGTTGCGGGGGGGCGTGGTGAGCAGTTCTTC
NA	NA	TRBV29-1	TRBJ1-4	CSVIGGNEKLFF	TGCAGCGTAATCGGGGGGAATGAAAAACTGTTTTTT
NA	NA	TRBV28	TRBJ2-5	CASGGDVQETQYF	TGTGCCAGCGGAGGGGACGTCCAAGAGACCCAGTACTTC